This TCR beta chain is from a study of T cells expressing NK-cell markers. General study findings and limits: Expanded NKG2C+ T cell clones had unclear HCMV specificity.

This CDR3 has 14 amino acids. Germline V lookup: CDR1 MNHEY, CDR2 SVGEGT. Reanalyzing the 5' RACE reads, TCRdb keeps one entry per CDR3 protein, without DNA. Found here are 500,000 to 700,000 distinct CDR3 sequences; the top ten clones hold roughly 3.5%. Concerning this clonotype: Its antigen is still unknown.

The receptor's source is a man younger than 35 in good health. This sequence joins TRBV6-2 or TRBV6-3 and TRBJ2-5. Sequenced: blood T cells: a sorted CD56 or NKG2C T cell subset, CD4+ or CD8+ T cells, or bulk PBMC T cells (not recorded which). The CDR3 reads CASSYSQVQETQYF.